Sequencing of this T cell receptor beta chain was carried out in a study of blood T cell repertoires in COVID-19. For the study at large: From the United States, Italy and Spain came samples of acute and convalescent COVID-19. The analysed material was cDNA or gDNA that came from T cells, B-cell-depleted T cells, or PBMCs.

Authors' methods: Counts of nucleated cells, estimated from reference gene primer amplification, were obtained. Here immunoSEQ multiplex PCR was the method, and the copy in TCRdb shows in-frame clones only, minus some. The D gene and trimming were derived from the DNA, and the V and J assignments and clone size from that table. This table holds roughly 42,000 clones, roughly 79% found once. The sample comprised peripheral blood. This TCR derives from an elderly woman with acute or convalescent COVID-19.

In nucleotides, the CDR3 is TGTGCCAGCAGTTTCCCCGGGACAGGGTATGGAAACACCATATATTTT. This encodes CASSFPGTGYGNTIYF. The gene calls are TRBV6-6 and TRBJ1-3; 9 nucleotides agree with TRBD1. The CDR3 is 16 amino acids. Trimming took 4 bases from V and 3 from J; bases not matched to a gene: 7. From germline, CDR1 is MNHNY and CDR2 SVGAGI (reference sequence).